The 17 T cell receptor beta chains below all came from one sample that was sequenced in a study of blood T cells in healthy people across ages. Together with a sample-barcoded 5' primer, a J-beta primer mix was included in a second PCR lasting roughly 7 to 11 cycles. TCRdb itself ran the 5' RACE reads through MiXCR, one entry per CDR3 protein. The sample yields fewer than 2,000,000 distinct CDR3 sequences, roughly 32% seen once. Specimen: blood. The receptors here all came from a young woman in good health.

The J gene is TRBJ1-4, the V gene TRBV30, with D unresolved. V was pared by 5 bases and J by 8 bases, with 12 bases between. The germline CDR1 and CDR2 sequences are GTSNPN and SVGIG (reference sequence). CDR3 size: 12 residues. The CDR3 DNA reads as TGTGCCTGGGGGCCTCTAGGGGAAAAACTGTTTTTT. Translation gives CAWGPLGEKLFF.

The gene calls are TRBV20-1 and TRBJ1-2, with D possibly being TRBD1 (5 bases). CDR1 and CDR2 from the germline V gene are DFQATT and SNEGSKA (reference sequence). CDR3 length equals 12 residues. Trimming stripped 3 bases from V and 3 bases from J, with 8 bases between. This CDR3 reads CSASLGDYGYTF. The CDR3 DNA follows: TGCAGTGCTAGTTTGGGGGACTATGGCTACACCTTC.

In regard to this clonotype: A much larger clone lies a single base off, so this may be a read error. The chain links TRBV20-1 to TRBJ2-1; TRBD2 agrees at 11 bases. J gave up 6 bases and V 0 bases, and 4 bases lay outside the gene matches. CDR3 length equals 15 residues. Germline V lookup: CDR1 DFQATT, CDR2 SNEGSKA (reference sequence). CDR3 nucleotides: TGCAGTGCTAGAGATTCGACTAGCGGGGCCAATGAGCAGTTCTTC. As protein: CSARDSTSGANEQFF.

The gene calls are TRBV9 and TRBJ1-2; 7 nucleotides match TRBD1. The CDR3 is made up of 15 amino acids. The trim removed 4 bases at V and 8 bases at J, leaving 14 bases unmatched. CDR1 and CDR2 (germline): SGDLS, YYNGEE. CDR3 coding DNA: TGTGCCAGCAGCCCCCGGGACAGTCGAAAAGACGGCTACACCTTC. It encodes CASSPRDSRKDGYTF.

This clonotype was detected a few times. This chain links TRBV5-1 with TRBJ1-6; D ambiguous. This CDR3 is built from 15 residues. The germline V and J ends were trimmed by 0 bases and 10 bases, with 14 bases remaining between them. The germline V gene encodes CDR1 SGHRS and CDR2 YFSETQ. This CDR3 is CASSLGEPTRSPLHF. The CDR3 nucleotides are TGCGCCAGCAGCTTGGGTGAGCCTACACGGTCACCCCTCCACTTT.

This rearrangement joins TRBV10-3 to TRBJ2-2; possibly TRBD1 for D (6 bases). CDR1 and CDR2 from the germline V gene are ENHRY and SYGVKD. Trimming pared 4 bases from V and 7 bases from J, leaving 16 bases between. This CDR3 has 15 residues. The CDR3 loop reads CAISADTGLGGELFF. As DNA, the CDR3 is TGTGCCATCAGTGCGGACACAGGGCTCGGCGGGGAGCTGTTTTTT.

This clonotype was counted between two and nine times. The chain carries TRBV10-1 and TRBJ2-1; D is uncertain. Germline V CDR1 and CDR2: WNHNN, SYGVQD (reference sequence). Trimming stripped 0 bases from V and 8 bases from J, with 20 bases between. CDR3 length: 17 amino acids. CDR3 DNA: TGCGCCAGCAGTGAGTCGTTTCCAGCGAGTAGTAGGGATGAGCAGTTCTTC. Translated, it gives CASSESFPASSRDEQFF.

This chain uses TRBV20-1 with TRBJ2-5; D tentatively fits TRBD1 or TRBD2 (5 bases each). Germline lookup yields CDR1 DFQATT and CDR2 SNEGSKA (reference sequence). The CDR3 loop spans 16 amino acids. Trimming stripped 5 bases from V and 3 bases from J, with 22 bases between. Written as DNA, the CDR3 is TGCAGTGCTGCTGGCGGGCTTGGGGGTGGGGAAGAGACCCAGTACTTC. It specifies CSAAGGLGGGEETQYF.

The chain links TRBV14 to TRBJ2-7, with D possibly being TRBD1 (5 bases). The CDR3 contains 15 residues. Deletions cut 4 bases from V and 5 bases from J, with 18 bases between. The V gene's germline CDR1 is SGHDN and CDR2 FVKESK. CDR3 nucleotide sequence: TGTGCCAGCAGCCTCCTAGGGGTTAGAGTGGACGAGCAGTACTTC. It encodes CASSLLGVRVDEQYF.

The CDR3 reads CASSLGVLQGGTEAFF. The CDR3 region has the DNA TGTGCCAGCAGCTTAGGGGTTCTTCAGGGAGGCACTGAAGCTTTCTTT. The chain couples TRBV7-9 to TRBJ1-1; tentatively, D is TRBD1 (5 bases). Germline loops: CDR1 SEHNR, CDR2 FQNEAQ (reference sequence). Trimming removed 1 base from V and 4 bases from J, with 16 bases in between. The CDR3 totals 16 residues.

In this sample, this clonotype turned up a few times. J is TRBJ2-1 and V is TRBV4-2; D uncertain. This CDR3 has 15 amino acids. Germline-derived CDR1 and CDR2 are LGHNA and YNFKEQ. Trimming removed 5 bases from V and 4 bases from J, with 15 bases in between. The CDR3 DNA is TGTGCCAGCAGCACCACATTAGCTGATTACAATGAGCAGTTCTTC. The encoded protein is CASSTTLADYNEQFF.

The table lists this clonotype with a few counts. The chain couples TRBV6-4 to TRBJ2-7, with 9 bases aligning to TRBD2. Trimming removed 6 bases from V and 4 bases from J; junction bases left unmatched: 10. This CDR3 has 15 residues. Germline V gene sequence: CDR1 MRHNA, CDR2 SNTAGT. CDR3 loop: CASSELAGAGYEQYF. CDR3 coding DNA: TGTGCCAGCAGCGAGTTAGCGGGAGCAGGATACGAGCAGTACTTC.

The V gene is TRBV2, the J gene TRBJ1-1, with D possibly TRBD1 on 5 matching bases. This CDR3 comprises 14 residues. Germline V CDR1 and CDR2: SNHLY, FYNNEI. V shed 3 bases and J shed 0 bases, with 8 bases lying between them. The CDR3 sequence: CASSERGMNTEAFF. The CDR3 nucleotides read TGTGCCAGCAGTGAGCGGGGCATGAACACTGAAGCTTTCTTT.

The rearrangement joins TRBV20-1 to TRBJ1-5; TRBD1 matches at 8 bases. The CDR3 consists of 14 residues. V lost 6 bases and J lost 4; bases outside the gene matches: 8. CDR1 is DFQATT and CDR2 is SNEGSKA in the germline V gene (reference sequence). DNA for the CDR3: TGCAGTGCAAGAACAGGGGGGAAGAATCAGCCCCAGCATTTT. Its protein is CSARTGGKNQPQHF.

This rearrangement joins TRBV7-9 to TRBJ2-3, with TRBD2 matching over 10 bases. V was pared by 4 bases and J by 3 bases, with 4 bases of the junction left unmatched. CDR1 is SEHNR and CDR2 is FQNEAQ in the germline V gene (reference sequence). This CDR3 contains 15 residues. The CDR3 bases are TGTGCCAGCAGCTATACTAGCGGGGTAACAGATACGCAGTATTTT. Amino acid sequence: CASSYTSGVTDTQYF.

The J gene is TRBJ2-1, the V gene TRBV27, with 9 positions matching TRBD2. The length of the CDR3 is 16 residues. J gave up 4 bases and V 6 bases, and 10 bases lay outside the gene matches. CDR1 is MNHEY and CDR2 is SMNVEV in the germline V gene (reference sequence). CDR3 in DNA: TGTGCCAGCAGACAAGGGGGACTAGCTCTTTACAATGAGCAGTTCTTC. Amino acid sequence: CASRQGGLALYNEQFF.

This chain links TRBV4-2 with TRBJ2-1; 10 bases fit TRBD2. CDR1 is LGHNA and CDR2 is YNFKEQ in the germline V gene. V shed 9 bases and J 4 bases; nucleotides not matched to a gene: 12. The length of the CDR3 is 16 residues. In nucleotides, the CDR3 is TGTGCCAGTAGCAACGAACTAGCGGGGAATTACAATGAGCAGTTCTTC. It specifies CASSNELAGNYNEQFF.